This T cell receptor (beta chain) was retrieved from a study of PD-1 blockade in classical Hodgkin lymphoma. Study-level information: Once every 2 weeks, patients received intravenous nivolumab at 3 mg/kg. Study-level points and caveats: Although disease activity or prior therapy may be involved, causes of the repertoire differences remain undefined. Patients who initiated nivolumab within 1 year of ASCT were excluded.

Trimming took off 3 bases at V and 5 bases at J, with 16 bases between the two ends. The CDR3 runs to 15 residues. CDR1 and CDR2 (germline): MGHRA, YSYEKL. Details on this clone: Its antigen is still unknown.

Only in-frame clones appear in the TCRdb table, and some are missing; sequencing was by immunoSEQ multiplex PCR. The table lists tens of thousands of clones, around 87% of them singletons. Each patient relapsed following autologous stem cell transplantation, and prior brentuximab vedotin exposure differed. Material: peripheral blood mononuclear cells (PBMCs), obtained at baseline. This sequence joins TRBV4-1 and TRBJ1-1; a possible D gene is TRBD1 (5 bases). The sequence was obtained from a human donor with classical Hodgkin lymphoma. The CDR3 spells CASSHSGGGGTEAFF. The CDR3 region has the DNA TGCGCCAGCAGCCACTCGGGGGGGGGAGGTACTGAAGCTTTCTTT.